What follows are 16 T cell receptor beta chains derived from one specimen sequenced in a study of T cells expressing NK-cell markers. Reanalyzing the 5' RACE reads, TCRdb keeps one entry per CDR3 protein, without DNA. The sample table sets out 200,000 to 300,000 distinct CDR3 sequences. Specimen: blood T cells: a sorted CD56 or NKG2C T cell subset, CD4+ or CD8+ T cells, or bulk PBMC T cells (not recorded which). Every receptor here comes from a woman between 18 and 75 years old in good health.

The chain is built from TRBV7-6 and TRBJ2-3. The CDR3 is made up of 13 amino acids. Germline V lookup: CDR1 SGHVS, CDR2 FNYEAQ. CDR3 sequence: CASSLYGTDTQYF.

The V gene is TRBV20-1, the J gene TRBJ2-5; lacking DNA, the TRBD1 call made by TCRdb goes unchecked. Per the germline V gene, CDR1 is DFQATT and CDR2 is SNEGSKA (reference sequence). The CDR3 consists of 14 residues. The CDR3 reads CSASNRGQGETQYF.

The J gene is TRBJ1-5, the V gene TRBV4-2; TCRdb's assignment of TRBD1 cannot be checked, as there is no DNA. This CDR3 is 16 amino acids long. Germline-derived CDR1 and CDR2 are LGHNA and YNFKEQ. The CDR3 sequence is CASSQTGFGNTQPQHF.

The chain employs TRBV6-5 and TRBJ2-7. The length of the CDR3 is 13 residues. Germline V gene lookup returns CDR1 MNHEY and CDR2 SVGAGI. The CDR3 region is CASSYSEGVEQYF.

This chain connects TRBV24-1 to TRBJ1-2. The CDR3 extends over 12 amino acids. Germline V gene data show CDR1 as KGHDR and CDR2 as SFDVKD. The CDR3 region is CATSDLQGGYTF.

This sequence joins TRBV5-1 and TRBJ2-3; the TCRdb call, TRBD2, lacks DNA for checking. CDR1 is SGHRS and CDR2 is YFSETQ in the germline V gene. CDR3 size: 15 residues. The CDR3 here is CASSPLRTSTDTQYF. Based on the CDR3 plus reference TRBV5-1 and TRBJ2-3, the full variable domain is KAGVTQTPRYLIKTRGQQVTLSCSPISGHRSVSWYQQTPGQGLQFLFEYFSETQRNKGNFPGRFSGRQFSNSRSEMNVSTLELGDSALYLCASSPLRTSTDTQYFGPGTRLTVL.

This CDR3 is CASSFERGFPDTQYF. V is TRBV7-2 and J is TRBJ2-3; TCRdb designates TRBD2, a call that cannot be tested without DNA. Germline V lookup: CDR1 SGHTA, CDR2 FQGNSA. The CDR3 spans 15 residues.

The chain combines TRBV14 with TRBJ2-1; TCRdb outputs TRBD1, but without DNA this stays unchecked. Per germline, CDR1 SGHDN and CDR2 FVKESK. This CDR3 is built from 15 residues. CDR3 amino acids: CASSQLRDRGNEQFF.

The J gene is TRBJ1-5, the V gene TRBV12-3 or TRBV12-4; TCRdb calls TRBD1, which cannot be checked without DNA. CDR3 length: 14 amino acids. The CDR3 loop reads CASSFRVNHQPQHF.

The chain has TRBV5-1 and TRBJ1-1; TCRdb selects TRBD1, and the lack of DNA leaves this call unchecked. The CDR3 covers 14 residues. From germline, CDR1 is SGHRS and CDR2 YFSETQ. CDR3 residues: CASRAGTVNTEAFF.

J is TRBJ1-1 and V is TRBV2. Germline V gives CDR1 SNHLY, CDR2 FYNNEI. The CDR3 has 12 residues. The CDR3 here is CASSPRATEAFF.

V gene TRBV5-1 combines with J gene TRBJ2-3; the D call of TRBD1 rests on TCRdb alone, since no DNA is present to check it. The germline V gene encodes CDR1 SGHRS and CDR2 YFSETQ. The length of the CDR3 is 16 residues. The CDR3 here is CASSQGTGGSTDTQYF.

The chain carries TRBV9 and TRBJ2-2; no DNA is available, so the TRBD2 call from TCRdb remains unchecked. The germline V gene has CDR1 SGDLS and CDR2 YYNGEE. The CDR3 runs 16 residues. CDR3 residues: CASSQTSGANTGELFF. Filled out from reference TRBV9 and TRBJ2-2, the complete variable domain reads DSGVTQTPKHLITATGQRVTLRCSPRSGDLSVYWYQQSLDQGLQFLIQYYNGEERAKGNILERFSAQQFPDLHSELNLSSLELGDSALYFCASSQTSGANTGELFFGEGSRLTVL.

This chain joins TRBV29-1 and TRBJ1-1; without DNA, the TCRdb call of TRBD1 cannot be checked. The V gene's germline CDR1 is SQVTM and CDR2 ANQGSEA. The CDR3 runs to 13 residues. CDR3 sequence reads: CSVHYRDRGQAFF.

CDR3 residues: CSARRGVTQYF. This chain links TRBV20-1 with TRBJ2-3. Germline V CDR1 and CDR2: DFQATT, SNEGSKA (reference sequence). The CDR3 covers 11 residues.

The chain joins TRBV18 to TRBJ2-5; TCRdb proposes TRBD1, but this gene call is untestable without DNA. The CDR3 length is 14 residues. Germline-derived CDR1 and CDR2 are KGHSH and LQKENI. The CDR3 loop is CASSHGQGQETQYF.